These 21 T cell receptor beta chains share one sample of origin, sequenced in a study of shared clonotypes between healthy human individuals. Clones were sequenced by immunoSEQ multiplex PCR, and TCRdb holds only the in-frame ones, with some missing. Found here are 150,000 to 200,000 clones, 65% to 80% of them singletons; the top ten hold 8% to 13%. Sequenced sample: memory CD4+ T cells sorted from blood. Subset defined: CD45RA-negative fraction. These receptors were taken from a man aged 25-45 years in good health.

The V call is TRBV5-8, the J call TRBJ1-2, with a tentative D call TRBD1 (6 bases). Germline CDR1 reads SGHTS; CDR2 reads YDEGEE. V was clipped by 1 base and J by 2 bases, with 9 bases between them. The CDR3 has 14 amino acids. For the CDR3, the DNA is TGTGCCAGCAGCTTGTTTCAGGGGAACTATGGCTACACCTTC. It is translated as CASSLFQGNYGYTF.

This clone was detected a few times. The J gene is TRBJ2-3, the V gene TRBV6-5, with a weak D call TRBD2 (6 bases). The V end lost 10 bases, the J end lost 6 bases, and 14 bases lay between the germline ends. This CDR3 comprises 12 residues. From germline, CDR1 is MNHEY and CDR2 SVGAGI. CDR3 amino acids: CATVSGVDTQYF. CDR3 nucleotides: TGTGCCACGGTATCGGGAGTGGATACGCAGTATTTT.

This clone appeared a few times. This chain uses TRBV7-3 with TRBJ2-3; TRBD2 aligns across 14 bases. With V trimmed by 5 bases and J by 14 bases, 12 bases remained unmatched. Germline V gene sequence: CDR1 SGHTA, CDR2 FQGTGA. The CDR3 contains 15 residues. The CDR3, as DNA: TGTGCCAGCAGCGAGGGACTAGCGGGAGTGGGGCGGTGGTATTTT. As protein: CASSEGLAGVGRWYF.

This chain uses TRBV28 with TRBJ1-1; D call uncertain. CDR3 length: 13 amino acids. Germline values: CDR1 MDHEN, CDR2 SYDVKM. Trimming stripped 4 bases from V and 8 bases from J, with 14 bases between. CDR3 residues: CASSSPGAGEAFF. DNA of the CDR3: TGTGCCAGCAGTTCACCCGGCGCAGGAGAAGCTTTCTTT.

The rearrangement joins TRBV6-5 to TRBJ2-1; 10 nucleotides line up with TRBD2. In germline, CDR1 is MNHEY, CDR2 SVGAGI. This CDR3 contains 15 residues. J lost 3 bases, V lost 2 bases, and 1 base had no gene match. The CDR3 spells CASSYRLAGYNEQFF. DNA for the CDR3: TGTGCCAGCAGTTACAGACTAGCGGGCTACAATGAGCAGTTCTTC.

This chain uses TRBV6-5 with TRBJ2-7, with 7 bases matching TRBD2. V lost 6 bases to trimming and J lost 6 bases; unmatched junction nucleotides: 11. There are 14 residues in the CDR3. Germline values: CDR1 MNHEY, CDR2 SVGAGI. The CDR3 reads CASRLGLDLGEQYF. Written as DNA, the CDR3 is TGTGCCAGCAGACTTGGACTAGACCTCGGCGAGCAGTACTTC.

The V and J genes are TRBV5-1 and TRBJ1-2; 7 bases line up with TRBD1. Germline V CDR1 and CDR2: SGHRS, YFSETQ. The CDR3 covers 14 residues. With 3 bases clipped from V and 0 bases from J, the junction kept 2 bases outside the gene matches. CDR3 sequence reads: CASSYGTANYGYTF. In nucleotides, the CDR3 is TGCGCCAGCAGCTACGGGACAGCTAACTATGGCTACACCTTC. The entire variable domain, with the rest obtained from reference TRBV5-1 and TRBJ1-2, is as follows: KAGVTQTPRYLIKTRGQQVTLSCSPISGHRSVSWYQQTPGQGLQFLFEYFSETQRNKGNFPGRFSGRQFSNSRSEMNVSTLELGDSALYLCASSYGTANYGYTFGSGTRLTVV.

The chain is built from TRBV27 and TRBJ2-7; D gene ambiguous. V shed 5 bases and J shed 0 bases, with 11 bases lying between them. Germline V gives CDR1 MNHEY, CDR2 SMNVEV (reference sequence). The CDR3 extends over 14 amino acids. The CDR3, as DNA: TGTGCCAGCAGTCCCCAAATCCTCTCCTACGAGCAGTACTTC. Amino acid sequence: CASSPQILSYEQYF.

The rearrangement uses TRBV14 and TRBJ2-1, with a weak D call TRBD2 (5 bases). This CDR3 comprises 14 residues. V lost 4 bases, J lost 3 bases, and 10 bases lay in between. CDR1 is SGHDN and CDR2 is FVKESK in the germline V gene. The CDR3, as DNA: TGTGCCAGCAGCCGGCTAGCTAGCTACAATGAGCAGTTCTTC. This encodes CASSRLASYNEQFF.

With regard to this clone: The junction and the germline gene differ at one end; a read error may be behind it. The chain is built from TRBV7-3 and TRBJ2-1; tentative D call: TRBD1 (5 bases). Per the germline V gene, CDR1 is SGHTA and CDR2 is FQGTGA. This CDR3 has 16 amino acids. The CDR3 is CASSLTSGFSYNEQFF. CDR3 bases: TGTGCCAGCAGCCTAACCTCAGGGTTCTCCTACAATGAGCAGTTCTTC.

A few counts support this clone. The chain employs TRBV6-1 and TRBJ1-2; D not resolved. CDR1 and CDR2 from the germline V gene are MNHNS and SASEGT. V lost 3 bases, J lost 5 bases, and 7 bases lay in between. The CDR3 is 12 amino acids. The CDR3 region is CASSEPAYGYTF. CDR3 DNA sequence: TGTGCCAGCAGTGAGCCAGCTTATGGCTACACCTTC.

This clone showed up many times. This chain connects TRBV15 to TRBJ1-2; a possible D gene is TRBD1 (6 bases). The germline V gene encodes CDR1 LNHNV and CDR2 YYDKDF (reference sequence). The CDR3 runs 12 residues. V lost 4 bases and J 8 bases, leaving 11 bases between the germline ends. The chain's CDR3 is CATSTETGGYTF. The DNA for the CDR3 is TGTGCCACCAGCACAGAGACAGGAGGCTACACCTTC.

The chain couples TRBV19 to TRBJ2-2, with D perhaps matching TRBD2 (7 bases). From germline, CDR1 is LNHDA and CDR2 SQIVND (reference sequence). The CDR3 has 17 amino acids. Trimming left V 7 bases short and J 3 bases short, with 21 bases between. CDR3 residues: CASTHNGGGPHTGELFF. The CDR3 nucleotides are TGTGCCAGTACCCACAATGGGGGGGGGCCGCACACCGGGGAGCTGTTTTTT.

CDR3 DNA sequence: TGTGCCAGCAGCTTCTCGACTAGCGGGAGGAACACCTACAATGAGCAGTTCTTC. As protein: CASSFSTSGRNTYNEQFF. The chain couples TRBV14 to TRBJ2-1; 13 positions agree with TRBD2. The CDR3 has 18 residues. Unmatched junction bases numbered 9, after V lost 5 bases and J lost 2 bases. From germline, CDR1 is SGHDN and CDR2 FVKESK.

The chain has TRBV5-1 and TRBJ2-7; perhaps TRBD1 as D (6 bases). The CDR3 has 17 residues. CDR1 SGHRS and CDR2 YFSETQ come from the germline V gene. The germline V and J ends were trimmed by 4 bases and 4 bases, with 24 bases remaining between them. The CDR3 bases are TGCGCCAGCAGCACCCAACCGGGACAACTTTCACCTTACGAGCAGTACTTC. Translation gives CASSTQPGQLSPYEQYF.

This clone has a handful of counts. The J gene is TRBJ1-5, the V gene TRBV19, with TRBD1 matching over 9 bases. J was trimmed by 0 bases and V by 5 bases; bases with no gene match: 11. Germline V CDR1 and CDR2: LNHDA, SQIVND (reference sequence). There are 18 residues in the CDR3. The DNA for the CDR3 is TGTGCCAGTAGTGTCGACAGGGGGTCCGGGTATAGCAATCAGCCCCAGCATTTT. It yields the protein CASSVDRGSGYSNQPQHF.

There are a few counts of this clone. V gene TRBV18 combines with J gene TRBJ2-5; TRBD1 is a possible D gene (6 bases). This CDR3 is 13 amino acids long. Trimming cost V 3 bases and J 7 bases, with 12 bases left between them. The germline V gene has CDR1 KGHSH and CDR2 LQKENI. The CDR3 DNA sequence: TGTGCCAGCTCACCTGCAGGGGCTGGGACCCAGTACTTC. Translation gives CASSPAGAGTQYF.

In this sample, this clone turned up a few times. The chain couples TRBV7-8 to TRBJ2-5; 12 bases agree with TRBD2. Germline CDR1 SGHVS, CDR2 FQNEAQ. CDR3 length equals 15 residues. The ends lost 2 bases at V and 3 bases at J; junction bases unmatched: 1. CDR3 in DNA: TGTGCCAGCAGCTTACGGACTAGCGGGGAAGAGACCCAGTACTTC. This gives the protein CASSLRTSGEETQYF.

This clone turned up a few times. This chain uses TRBV7-3 with TRBJ1-1; no firm D call. Germline V CDR1 and CDR2: SGHTA, FQGTGA. V lost 4 bases and J lost 2, with 8 bases in between. The CDR3 runs to 13 residues. The CDR3 here is CASSSDGNTEAFF. CDR3 DNA: TGTGCCAGCAGCTCGGACGGAAACACTGAAGCTTTCTTT.

CDR3 sequence (DNA): TGCAGCGTTGAGGGACTAGCTAGCTCCTACAATGAGCAGTTCTTC. Protein product: CSVEGLASSYNEQFF. The chain carries TRBV29-1 and TRBJ2-1; 9 nucleotides align to TRBD2. V shed 3 bases, J shed 0 bases, and the junction held 3 bases outside the gene matches. In germline, CDR1 is SQVTM, CDR2 ANQGSEA. This CDR3 region has 15 residues.

V is TRBV11-2 and J is TRBJ1-1, with D hard to call. CDR1 SGHAT and CDR2 FQNNGV come from the germline V gene. V was cut by 5 bases and J by 6 bases, with 13 bases left in between. CDR3 length: 13 residues. The CDR3 is CASSPAAWPEAFF. The CDR3 region has the DNA TGTGCCAGCAGCCCCGCTGCATGGCCTGAAGCTTTCTTT.